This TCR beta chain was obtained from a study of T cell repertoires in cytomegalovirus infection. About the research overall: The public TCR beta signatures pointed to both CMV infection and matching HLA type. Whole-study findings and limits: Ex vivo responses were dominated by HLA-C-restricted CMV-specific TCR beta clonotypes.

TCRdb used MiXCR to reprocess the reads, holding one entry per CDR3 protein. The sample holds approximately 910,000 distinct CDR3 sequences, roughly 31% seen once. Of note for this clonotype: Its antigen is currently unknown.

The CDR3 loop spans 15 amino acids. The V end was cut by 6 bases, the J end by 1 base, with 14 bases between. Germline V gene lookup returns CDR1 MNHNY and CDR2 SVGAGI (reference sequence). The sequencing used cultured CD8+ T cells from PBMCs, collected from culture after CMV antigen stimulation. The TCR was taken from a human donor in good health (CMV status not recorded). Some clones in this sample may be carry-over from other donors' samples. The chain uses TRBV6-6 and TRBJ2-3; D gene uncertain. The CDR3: CASSPFTGRTDTQYF. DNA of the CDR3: TGTGCCAGCAGCCCTTTTACCGGCCGCACAGATACGCAGTATTTT.